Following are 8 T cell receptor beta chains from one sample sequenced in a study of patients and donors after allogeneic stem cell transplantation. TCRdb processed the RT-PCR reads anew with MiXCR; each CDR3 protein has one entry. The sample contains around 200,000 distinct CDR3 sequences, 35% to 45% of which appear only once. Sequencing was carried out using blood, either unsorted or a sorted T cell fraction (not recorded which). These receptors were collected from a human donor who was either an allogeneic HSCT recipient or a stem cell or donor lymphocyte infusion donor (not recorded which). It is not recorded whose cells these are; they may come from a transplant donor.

CDR3 residues: CASSIIGYSYNEQFF. DNA for the CDR3: TGTGCCAGCAGTATAATCGGATACTCCTACAATGAGCAGTTCTTC. The rearrangement joins TRBV27 to TRBJ2-1; D remains ambiguous. Germline CDR1 reads MNHEY; CDR2 reads SMNVEV (reference sequence). Trimming took off 5 bases at V and 0 bases at J, with 11 bases between the two ends. CDR3 length: 15 amino acids.

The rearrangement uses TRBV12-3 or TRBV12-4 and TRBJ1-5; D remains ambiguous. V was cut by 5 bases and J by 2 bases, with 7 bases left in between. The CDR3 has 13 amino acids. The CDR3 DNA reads TGTGCCAGCAGTATAGACGGCAATCAGCCCCAGCATTTT. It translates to CASSIDGNQPQHF.

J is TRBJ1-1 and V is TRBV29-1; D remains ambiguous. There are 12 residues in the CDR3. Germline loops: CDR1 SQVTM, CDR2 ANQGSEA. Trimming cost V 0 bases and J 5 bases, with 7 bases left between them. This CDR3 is CSVEELRTEAFF. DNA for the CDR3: TGCAGCGTTGAAGAATTGCGGACTGAAGCTTTCTTT.

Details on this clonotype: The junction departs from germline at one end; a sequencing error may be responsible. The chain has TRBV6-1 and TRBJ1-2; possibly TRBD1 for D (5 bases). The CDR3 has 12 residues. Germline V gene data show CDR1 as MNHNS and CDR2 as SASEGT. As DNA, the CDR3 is TGTGCCAGCAGTGAATTTTTGCCGGACATATACTTC. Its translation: CASSEFLPDIYF.

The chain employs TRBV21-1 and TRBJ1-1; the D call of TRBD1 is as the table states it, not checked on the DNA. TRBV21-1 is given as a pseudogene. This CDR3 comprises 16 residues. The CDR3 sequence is CASSKVRGQGHTEAFF. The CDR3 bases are TGTGCCAGCAGCAAAGTCCGGGGACAGGGCCACACTGAAGCTTTCTTT.

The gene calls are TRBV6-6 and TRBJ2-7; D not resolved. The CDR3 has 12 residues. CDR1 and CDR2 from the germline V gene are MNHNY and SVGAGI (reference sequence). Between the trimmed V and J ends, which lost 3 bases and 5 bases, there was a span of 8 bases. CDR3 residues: CASSYSPDEQYF. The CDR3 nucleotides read TGTGCCAGCAGTTATTCCCCAGACGAGCAGTACTTC.

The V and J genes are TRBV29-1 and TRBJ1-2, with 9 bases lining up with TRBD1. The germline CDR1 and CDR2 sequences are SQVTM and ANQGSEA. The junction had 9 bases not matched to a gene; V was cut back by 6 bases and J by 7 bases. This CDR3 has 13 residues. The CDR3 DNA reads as TGCAGCGTCGATACAGGGGGCGGACGTGGCTACACCTTC. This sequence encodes CSVDTGGGRGYTF.

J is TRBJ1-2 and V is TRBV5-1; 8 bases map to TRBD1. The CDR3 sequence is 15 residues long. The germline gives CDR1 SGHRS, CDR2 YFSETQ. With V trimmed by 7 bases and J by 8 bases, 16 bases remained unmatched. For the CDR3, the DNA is TGCGCCAGCCGTAAATTCGGACAGGGAGATAGAGGCTACACCTTC. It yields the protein CASRKFGQGDRGYTF.